This T cell receptor beta chain is drawn from a study of OX40 agonist ivuxolimab in advanced cancers. Clones were read by immunoSEQ multiplex PCR, and TCRdb kept only the in-frame ones, dropping some. This table has about 64,000 clones, roughly 85% appearing once. The V segment lost 7 bases and the J segment 4 bases; nucleotides outside the gene matches: 4. The germline gives CDR1 MGHRA, CDR2 YSYEKL. CDR3 length: 13 residues. The genes are TRBV4-1 and TRBJ2-1, with 7 bases aligning to TRBD1. The specimen was CD4+ or CD8+ T cells sorted from blood, collected in a trial of the OX40 agonist ivuxolimab. The source is an adult with an advanced solid tumor such as melanoma, head and neck, liver or kidney cancer. DNA of the CDR3: TGCGCCAGCACTGGGGACAGATACAATGAGCAGTTCTTC. Its protein is CASTGDRYNEQFF.